The 30 T cell receptor beta chains in this list originate from one sample, sequenced in a study of T cells in Graves' hyperthyroidism and ophthalmopathy. The source material, RNA transcripts, was used to amplify TCR beta CDR3 regions. The HTBI primer set was used in a first-round RT-PCR of the TCR CDR3. A single record per CDR3 protein comes from TCRdb applying MiXCR to the multiplex PCR reads. This table holds over 250,000 distinct CDR3 sequences, less than 30% found once. Sequenced input: blood. These TCRs come from a man aged 35-49 years with Graves' hyperthyroidism that later progressed to Graves' ophthalmopathy.

This clonotype came up many times. The chain uses TRBV29-1 and TRBJ2-7, with a possible D match to TRBD1 (7 bases). Deletions cut 6 bases from V and 2 bases from J, with 17 bases between. This CDR3 is 14 amino acids long. The germline V gene has CDR1 SQVTM and CDR2 ANQGSEA. For the CDR3, the DNA is TGCAGCGTCGGGCCCAGGGGGGCTACCTACGAGCAGTACTTC. Amino acid sequence: CSVGPRGATYEQYF.

This clonotype was observed at least ten times. The chain employs TRBV7-6 and TRBJ1-3, with D unclear. CDR1 SGHVS and CDR2 FNYEAQ come from the germline V gene. The V gene lost 4 bases and the J gene lost 0 bases, with 13 bases spanning the gap. CDR3 length equals 16 residues. The CDR3 spells CASSSLSEISGNTIYF. CDR3 DNA: TGTGCCAGCAGCTCACTTTCTGAAATCTCTGGAAACACCATATATTTT.

The chain uses TRBV28 and TRBJ1-5; 11 nucleotides match TRBD1. The V segment lost 6 bases and the J segment 0 bases; nucleotides outside the gene matches: 7. CDR1 is MDHEN, CDR2 SYDVKM, per germline. The CDR3 runs to 17 residues. This CDR3 is CASRYRDRGISNQPQHF. In DNA form, the CDR3 reads TGTGCCAGCAGGTACCGGGACAGGGGGATTAGCAATCAGCCCCAGCATTTT.

This clonotype was counted many times. A junction boundary mismatches the germline segment, possibly from a read error. The chain is built from TRBV27 and TRBJ2-5; tentative D call: TRBD2 (6 bases). Germline CDR1 reads MNHEY; CDR2 reads SMNVEV (reference sequence). CDR3 length equals 15 residues. The CDR3 bases are TGTGCCAACAGTTTGGGACTCACGCAAGGGGAGACCCAGTACTTC. Amino acid sequence: CANSLGLTQGETQYF.

This clonotype was recorded at least ten times. J is TRBJ2-5 and V is TRBV6-5, with D unclear. V was cut by 0 bases and J by 4 bases, with 9 bases left in between. The CDR3 extends over 14 amino acids. Germline CDR1 reads MNHEY; CDR2 reads SVGAGI. CDR3: CASSYSRERETQYF. In nucleotides, the CDR3 is TGTGCCAGCAGTTACTCAAGGGAACGAGAGACCCAGTACTTC.

The chain recombines TRBV10-3 with TRBJ1-2; a possible D gene is TRBD1 (5 bases). There are 17 residues in the CDR3. The germline gives CDR1 ENHRY, CDR2 SYGVKD. Trimming pared 0 bases from V and 1 base from J, leaving 15 bases between. Written as DNA, the CDR3 is TGTGCCATCAGTGAGTCAGATGGAAGGGGAGGTAACTATGGCTACACCTTC. Protein product: CAISESDGRGGNYGYTF.

This clonotype was found a few times. This chain joins TRBV7-2 and TRBJ2-5; 9 bases align to TRBD2. The CDR3 has 15 residues. The ends lost 5 bases at V and 5 bases at J; junction bases unmatched: 9. Germline loops: CDR1 SGHTA, CDR2 FQGNSA. The CDR3 nucleotides are TGTGCCAGCAGCCTTGGGGCGGGAGGGCCTGAGACCCAGTACTTC. Amino acids: CASSLGAGGPETQYF.

This chain links TRBV2 with TRBJ1-2; 12 bases are shared with TRBD1. V lost 5 bases to trimming and J lost 3 bases; unmatched junction nucleotides: 7. Germline values: CDR1 SNHLY, CDR2 FYNNEI. This CDR3 is 16 amino acids long. The CDR3 spells CASSIPGQGADYGYTF. The DNA of the CDR3 is TGTGCCAGCAGTATACCGGGACAGGGGGCCGACTATGGCTACACCTTC.

This clonotype was detected ten times or more. The chain couples TRBV28 to TRBJ1-2; tentative D call: TRBD1 (5 bases). The CDR3 covers 11 residues. Germline CDR1 MDHEN, CDR2 SYDVKM. The germline V and J ends were trimmed by 9 bases and 4 bases, with 9 bases remaining between them. This chain's CDR3 is CASHDSYGYTF. CDR3 DNA sequence: TGTGCCAGTCACGACAGCTATGGCTACACCTTC.

The table lists this clonotype with many counts. The chain employs TRBV4-2 and TRBJ1-2, with D possibly being TRBD1 (6 bases). The CDR3 is made up of 16 amino acids. The germline CDR1 and CDR2 sequences are LGHNA and YNFKEQ. V lost 4 bases and J lost 5, with 20 bases in between. The CDR3 sequence is CASSLSQEGGRYGYTF. CDR3 sequence (DNA): TGTGCCAGCAGCCTCTCCCAAGAGGGGGGAAGATATGGCTACACCTTC.

This clonotype came up many times. The V call is TRBV18, the J call TRBJ1-5; no firm D call. The CDR3 is made up of 16 amino acids. Looked up from germline, CDR1 is KGHSH and CDR2 is LQKENI. With 3 bases removed from V and 5 bases from J, the gap between germline ends came to 17 bases. The CDR3 sequence is CASSPYMVKGDQPQHF. The CDR3 DNA is TGTGCCAGCTCACCGTATATGGTCAAGGGAGATCAGCCCCAGCATTTT. The variable domain in full, with the rest retrieved from reference TRBV18 and TRBJ1-5, is NAGVMQNPRHLVRRRGQEARLRCSPMKGHSHVYWYRQLPEEGLKFMVYLQKENIIDESGMPKERFSAEFPKEGPSILRIQQVVRGDSAAYFCASSPYMVKGDQPQHFGDGTRLSIL.

This clonotype was observed at least ten times. The chain has TRBV2 and TRBJ1-1; D is perhaps TRBD1 (6 bases). The germline V and J ends were trimmed by 6 bases and 0 bases, with 8 bases remaining between them. The germline CDR1 and CDR2 sequences are SNHLY and FYNNEI. The CDR3 loop spans 13 amino acids. Here the CDR3 DNA reads TGTGCCAGCAGGCGGGGGCTGAACACTGAAGCTTTCTTT. Encoded protein: CASRRGLNTEAFF.

This sequence joins TRBV28 and TRBJ2-5; 7 bases match TRBD1. The CDR3 length is 19 residues. CDR1 MDHEN and CDR2 SYDVKM come from the germline V gene. V trimming: 6 bases; J trimming: 5 bases; junction bases outside the gene matches: 24. For the CDR3, the DNA is TGTGCCAGCAGCTCGCCCTTGGCGATAGGGGGCTGGGTTGGTGAGACCCAGTACTTC. Translation: CASSSPLAIGGWVGETQYF.

This clonotype was counted a few times. The CDR3 here is CASSFGGAAGTAGELFF. CDR3 DNA: TGTGCCAGCAGCTTCGGGGGGGCCGCGGGAACCGCCGGGGAGCTGTTTTTT. This rearrangement joins TRBV11-1 to TRBJ2-2, with 8 bases that match TRBD2. V lost 3 bases, J lost 6 bases, and 12 bases stayed unmatched. The CDR3 has 17 amino acids. In germline, CDR1 is SGHAT, CDR2 FQDESV (reference sequence).

This clonotype was detected many times. The chain has TRBV28 and TRBJ1-5; D might be TRBD1 (6 bases). The CDR3 runs to 14 residues. The V gene's germline CDR1 is MDHEN and CDR2 SYDVKM. Between the trimmed V and J ends, which lost 7 bases and 2 bases, there was a span of 12 bases. CDR3 region: CASKRGGGNQPQHF. CDR3 in DNA: TGTGCCAGCAAGCGGGGGGGCGGCAATCAGCCCCAGCATTTT.

This clonotype has ten or more counts. This sequence joins TRBV5-1 and TRBJ2-7, with D uncertain. The CDR3 totals 14 residues. Trimming removed 0 bases at V and 5 bases at J, with 12 bases between. Looked up from germline, CDR1 is SGHRS and CDR2 is YFSETQ. The CDR3 coding sequence is TGCGCCAGCAGCTTGGAAGCCGGATGGGACGAGCAGTACTTC. This translates into CASSLEAGWDEQYF. Full variable domain (rest looked up from reference TRBV5-1 and TRBJ2-7): KAGVTQTPRYLIKTRGQQVTLSCSPISGHRSVSWYQQTPGQGLQFLFEYFSETQRNKGNFPGRFSGRQFSNSRSEMNVSTLELGDSALYLCASSLEAGWDEQYFGPGTRLTVT.

V and J are TRBV20-1 and TRBJ2-6; possible D gene TRBD1, 6 bases. Germline CDR1 is DFQATT and CDR2 is SNEGSKA (reference sequence). CDR3 length: 14 amino acids. The V gene lost 3 bases and the J gene lost 2 bases, with 8 bases spanning the gap. The CDR3 sequence: CSASHRAGANVLTF. The CDR3 nucleotides are TGCAGTGCTAGTCACAGGGCTGGGGCCAACGTCCTGACTTTC.

Ten or more counts support this clonotype. This chain joins TRBV5-1 and TRBJ1-2; tentative D call: TRBD1 (5 bases). The germline gives CDR1 SGHRS, CDR2 YFSETQ. The CDR3 is 14 residues long. Here the CDR3 DNA reads TGCGCTACTAGACGGGAAGGGGCTAACTATGGCTACACCTTC. Its translation: CATRREGANYGYTF.

This clonotype was seen ten or more times. The chain carries TRBV5-1 and TRBJ1-5; D gene uncertain. V lost 4 bases, J lost 1 base, and 6 bases lay in between. The CDR3 length is 13 residues. The germline V gene has CDR1 SGHRS and CDR2 YFSETQ. The CDR3 region is CASSLMSNQPQHF. The CDR3 nucleotides read TGCGCCAGCAGCCTCATGAGCAATCAGCCCCAGCATTTT.

This clonotype was picked up many times. The chain combines TRBV7-9 with TRBJ2-7, with 7 nucleotides matching TRBD1. The V segment lost 5 bases and the J segment 2 bases; nucleotides outside the gene matches: 9. Germline V gene data show CDR1 as SEHNR and CDR2 as FQNEAQ (reference sequence). The CDR3 runs 15 residues. The CDR3, as DNA: TGTGCCAGCAGCCCCCCCGAGACAGGGACCTACGAGCAGTACTTC. The encoded protein is CASSPPETGTYEQYF.

This clonotype was seen repeatedly, ten times or more. The rearrangement joins TRBV25-1 to TRBJ1-1; D remains unclear. The CDR3 runs 13 residues. Trimming left V 6 bases short and J 3 bases short, with 11 bases between. Per germline, CDR1 MGHDK and CDR2 SYGVNS. The CDR3 nucleotides are TGTGCCAGCAGAGAAGGGTACGACACTGAAGCTTTCTTT. Amino acids: CASREGYDTEAFF.

The table lists this clonotype with a few counts. This may be a read error: a much more frequent sequence differs by one nucleotide. V and J are TRBV19 and TRBJ2-5; the D is unclear. CDR1 is LNHDA, CDR2 SQIVND, per germline (reference sequence). This CDR3 has 15 residues. The CDR3: CACSIRPSYQETQYF. In nucleotides, the CDR3 is TGTGCCTGTAGTATCCGACCTTCGTACCAAGAGACCCAGTACTTC. The full variable domain, its missing parts supplied by reference TRBV19 and TRBJ2-5, is DGGITQSPKYLFRKEGQNVTLSCEQNLNHDAMYWYRQDPGQGLRLIYYSQIVNDFQKGDIAEGYSVSREKKESFPLTVTSAQKNPTAFYLCACSIRPSYQETQYFGPGTRLLVL.

On this clonotype itself: Given the absence of the conserved phenylalanine or tryptophan at the CDR3 end, a read error is likely. This sequence joins TRBV6-1 and TRBJ2-7; the D is unclear. With 6 bases removed from V and 4 bases from J, the gap between germline ends came to 10 bases. Germline CDR1 MNHNS, CDR2 SASEGT. The CDR3 covers 12 residues. The CDR3 nucleotides read TGTGCCAGCAGCAGCACAGTTTACGAGCAGTACCTC. It yields the protein CASSSTVYEQYL.

The chain joins TRBV15 to TRBJ1-2; no reliable D call. The CDR3 spans 14 residues. V gave up 0 bases and J gave up 6 bases, with 11 bases separating them. CDR1 and CDR2 (germline): LNHNV, YYDKDF (reference sequence). CDR3 DNA sequence: TGTGCCACCAGCAGAGATCTGGTCGATGATGGCTACACCTTC. It specifies CATSRDLVDDGYTF.

This clonotype came up a few times. The chain carries TRBV12-3 or TRBV12-4 and TRBJ2-5; TRBD2 is a possible D gene (5 bases). The CDR3 runs to 15 residues. Between the trimmed V and J ends, which lost 7 bases and 4 bases, there was a span of 19 bases. This CDR3 reads CASTARGSRGETQYF. Written as DNA, the CDR3 is TGTGCCAGCACTGCGAGAGGGAGTAGAGGAGAGACCCAGTACTTC.

V is TRBV20-1 and J is TRBJ2-5; maybe TRBD2 (6 bases). Germline V gene data show CDR1 as DFQATT and CDR2 as SNEGSKA (reference sequence). This CDR3 spans 15 amino acids. V shed 5 bases and J shed 7 bases, with 23 bases lying between them. CDR3 protein: CSAPSGDGARGTQYF. CDR3 in DNA: TGCAGTGCTCCGTCGGGGGATGGGGCTCGGGGGACCCAGTACTTC.

The rearrangement links TRBV29-1 to TRBJ2-5; 11 bases agree with TRBD1. The V segment lost 3 bases and the J segment 7 bases; nucleotides outside the gene matches: 4. The CDR3 runs to 13 residues. CDR1 and CDR2 from the germline V gene are SQVTM and ANQGSEA. The CDR3 coding sequence is TGCAGCGTTGAGTTGGGGACAGGGGGGACCCAGTACTTC. It codes for CSVELGTGGTQYF.

This clonotype was counted a few times. The chain recombines TRBV28 with TRBJ2-5; tentative D call: TRBD2 (6 bases). CDR3 length: 13 amino acids. The germline V and J ends were trimmed by 8 bases and 6 bases, with 16 bases remaining between them. Germline CDR1 is MDHEN and CDR2 is SYDVKM. Here the CDR3 reads CASRGSGEQTQYF. The CDR3 DNA is TGTGCCAGCCGGGGATCGGGAGAACAGACCCAGTACTTC.

This chain uses TRBV6-5 with TRBJ2-5; 7 positions match TRBD2. The CDR3 has 15 residues. V was pared by 2 bases and J by 1 base, with 4 bases of the junction left unmatched. Germline CDR1 MNHEY, CDR2 SVGAGI. CDR3 nucleotide sequence: TGTGCCAGCAGTTACGTAGCGGGTGGCCAAGAGACCCAGTACTTC. Translated: CASSYVAGGQETQYF.

This clonotype was observed a single time. V usage is TRBV7-2 and J usage is TRBJ1-2, with a possible D match to TRBD1 (5 bases). The CDR3 has 18 residues. CDR1 and CDR2 (germline): SGHTA, FQGNSA. V gave up 0 bases and J gave up 2 bases, with 19 bases separating them. The CDR3 sequence is CASSLARAWGGSNYGYTF. In DNA form, the CDR3 reads TGTGCCAGCAGCTTAGCCAGGGCATGGGGGGGGAGCAACTATGGCTACACCTTC.